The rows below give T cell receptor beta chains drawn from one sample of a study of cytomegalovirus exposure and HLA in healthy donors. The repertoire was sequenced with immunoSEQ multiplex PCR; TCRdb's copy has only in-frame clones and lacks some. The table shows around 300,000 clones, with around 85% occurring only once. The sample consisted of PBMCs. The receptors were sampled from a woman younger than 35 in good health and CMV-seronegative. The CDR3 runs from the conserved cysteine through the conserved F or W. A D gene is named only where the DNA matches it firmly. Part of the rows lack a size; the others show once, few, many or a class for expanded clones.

CDR3 DNA: TGCAGCGTTCGACAGGGGGGCTATGGCTACACCTTC
CDR3 protein: CSVRQGGYGYTF
clone size: .
D gene: TRBD1
J gene: TRBJ1-2
V gene: TRBV29-1

CDR3 DNA: TGTGCCAGCTCACCTGGGGACAGCGCTAACTATGGCTACACCTTC
CDR3 protein: CASSPGDSANYGYTF
clone size: .
D gene: TRBD1
J gene: TRBJ1-2
V gene: TRBV18

CDR3 DNA: TGTGCCAGCAGCTTTGACAGGACGGCGGAGGGGGCTTTCTACAATGAGCAGTTCTTC
CDR3 protein: CASSFDRTAEGAFYNEQFF
clone size: once
D gene: .
J gene: TRBJ2-1
V gene: TRBV5-6

CDR3 DNA: TGTGCCAGCACCACCGGGGGGGCCAGGCATGAGCAGTTCTTC
CDR3 protein: CASTTGGARHEQFF
clone size: .
D gene: TRBD2
J gene: TRBJ2-1
V gene: TRBV28

CDR3 DNA: TGTGCCAGCTCACCTTATGGGGGGGGCGCCGAGACTGAAGCTTTCTTT
CDR3 protein: CASSPYGGGAETEAFF
clone size: .
D gene: .
J gene: TRBJ1-1
V gene: TRBV18

CDR3 DNA: TGTGCCAGCAGCTTTTCAGGGCTACGGCAGCCCCAGCATTTT
CDR3 protein: CASSFSGLRQPQHF
clone size: .
D gene: .
J gene: TRBJ1-5
V gene: TRBV7-9

CDR3 DNA: TGTGCCAGCAGCGCCGGGACAGGGTTGTCTGGAAACACCATATATTTT
CDR3 protein: CASSAGTGLSGNTIYF
clone size: .
D gene: TRBD1
J gene: TRBJ1-3
V gene: TRBV6-4

CDR3 DNA: TGTGCCAGCAGCCCCACGGCCGGGGAGCTGTTTTTT
CDR3 protein: CASSPTAGELFF
clone size: .
D gene: .
J gene: TRBJ2-2
V gene: TRBV11-3

CDR3 DNA: TGTGCCAGCAGTGACCCAGGGGGTTGGTATGGCTACACCTTC
CDR3 protein: CASSDPGGWYGYTF
clone size: .
D gene: TRBD1
J gene: TRBJ1-2
V gene: TRBV25-1

CDR3 DNA: TGTGCCAGCAGTGAGATGGTCTCGGGGGGAGAGCAGTACTTC
CDR3 protein: CASSEMVSGGEQYF
clone size: .
D gene: TRBD2
J gene: TRBJ2-7
V gene: TRBV6-1

CDR3 DNA: TGTGCCACCGGGGTTTATAATTCACCCCTCCACTTT
CDR3 protein: CATGVYNSPLHF
clone size: .
D gene: .
J gene: TRBJ1-6
V gene: TRBV7-2

CDR3 DNA: TGTGCCAGCAGCATAGGACAGGACCTTGAGCAGTTCTTC
CDR3 protein: CASSIGQDLEQFF
clone size: .
D gene: TRBD1
J gene: TRBJ2-1
V gene: TRBV7-6

CDR3 DNA: TGCGCCAGCAGCCCTCCGGCAGGGGGCGGCCACGAGCAGTACTTC
CDR3 protein: CASSPPAGGGHEQYF
clone size: .
D gene: TRBD1
J gene: TRBJ2-7
V gene: TRBV4-3

CDR3 DNA: TGTGCCAGCAGGACAGCGGGGAGCTCCTACGAGCAGTACTTC
CDR3 protein: CASRTAGSSYEQYF
clone size: .
D gene: TRBD2
J gene: TRBJ2-7
V gene: TRBV5-4

CDR3 DNA: TGTGCCAGCAGTGAAGGGGCGTTTGATGAAAAACTGTTTTTT
CDR3 protein: CASSEGAFDEKLFF
clone size: few
D gene: .
J gene: TRBJ1-4
V gene: TRBV25-1

CDR3 DNA: TGTGCCAGCAGTCGTACAGGGGGCGGTCGTCAGCCCCAGCATTTT
CDR3 protein: CASSRTGGGRQPQHF
clone size: .
D gene: TRBD1
J gene: TRBJ1-5
V gene: TRBV5-6

CDR3 DNA: TGTGCCAGCACTGAACTAGCGGGGTACCAAGAGACCCAGTACTTC
CDR3 protein: CASTELAGYQETQYF
clone size: .
D gene: TRBD2
J gene: TRBJ2-5
V gene: TRBV6-1

CDR3 DNA: TGTGCCAGCAGCTTGGGGCGGGAAGAGACCCAGTACTTC
CDR3 protein: CASSLGREETQYF
clone size: .
D gene: .
J gene: TRBJ2-5
V gene: TRBV5-4

CDR3 DNA: TGTGCCAGCAGCTATTTTGGGCTAGCGGGGCCTCGTAGTGAGCAGTTCTTC
CDR3 protein: CASSYFGLAGPRSEQFF
clone size: few
D gene: TRBD2
J gene: TRBJ2-1
V gene: TRBV9

CDR3 DNA: TGTGCTAGTGGTTTGCCTGGAGAGCTATACGAGCAGTACTTC
CDR3 protein: CASGLPGELYEQYF
clone size: .
D gene: .
J gene: TRBJ2-7
V gene: TRBV12-5

CDR3 DNA: TGTGCCAGCAGCTGGGGACAGGGGAGCAATGAGCAGTTCTTC
CDR3 protein: CASSWGQGSNEQFF
clone size: .
D gene: TRBD1
J gene: TRBJ2-1
V gene: TRBV7-9

CDR3 DNA: TGTGCCAGCAGTGAAGGGGGCAGAGAGACCCAGTACTTC
CDR3 protein: CASSEGGRETQYF
clone size: once
D gene: .
J gene: TRBJ2-5
V gene: TRBV6-1

CDR3 DNA: TGTGCCAGCAGTGAACGACAGGTGGTAGCCGGGGAGCTGTTTTTT
CDR3 protein: CASSERQVVAGELFF
clone size: once
D gene: .
J gene: TRBJ2-2
V gene: TRBV2

CDR3 DNA: TGTGCCAGCAGCGGGCCCGACAAGCAGCCCCAGCATTTT
CDR3 protein: CASSGPDKQPQHF
clone size: .
D gene: .
J gene: TRBJ1-5
V gene: TRBV7-2

CDR3 DNA: TGTGCCAGCAGCTTGGCCAACTACGAGCAGTACTTC
CDR3 protein: CASSLANYEQYF
clone size: .
D gene: .
J gene: TRBJ2-7
V gene: TRBV13

CDR3 DNA: TGCGCCAGCAGCAGGCATGACAGGGGCAGCACAGATACGCAGTATTTT
CDR3 protein: CASSRHDRGSTDTQYF
clone size: .
D gene: TRBD1
J gene: TRBJ2-3
V gene: TRBV5-1

CDR3 DNA: TGCGCCAGCAGCCAGATTATGGGGGGTCGCTTCGATGAGCAGTACTTC
CDR3 protein: CASSQIMGGRFDEQYF
clone size: .
D gene: .
J gene: TRBJ2-7
V gene: TRBV4-1

CDR3 DNA: TGTGCCAGCAGCGATCCCGGCGGGAGATCCCACGAGCAGTACTTC
CDR3 protein: CASSDPGGRSHEQYF
clone size: .
D gene: TRBD2
J gene: TRBJ2-7
V gene: TRBV6-6

CDR3 DNA: TGCGCCAGCAGCCCGCAGGGGCTAGCACGTGAGCAGTTCTTC
CDR3 protein: CASSPQGLAREQFF
clone size: .
D gene: .
J gene: TRBJ2-1
V gene: TRBV5-1

CDR3 DNA: TGTGCCAGCAGCGAACAGGTCCACCCGACTCCCATTCTCTATGGCTACACCTTC
CDR3 protein: CASSEQVHPTPILYGYTF
clone size: .
D gene: .
J gene: TRBJ1-2
V gene: TRBV7-9

CDR3 DNA: TGTGCCAGCAGTGATGAGGCACACAATGAGCAGTTCTTC
CDR3 protein: CASSDEAHNEQFF
clone size: many
D gene: .
J gene: TRBJ2-1
V gene: TRBV6-4

CDR3 DNA: TGTGCCTGGAGTGTAACGGGGGACCCCTACGAGCAGTACTTC
CDR3 protein: CAWSVTGDPYEQYF
clone size: .
D gene: .
J gene: TRBJ2-7
V gene: TRBV30

CDR3 DNA: TGTGCCTGGAGTGCAGGGGTGTGGAACACCGGGGAGCTGTTTTTT
CDR3 protein: CAWSAGVWNTGELFF
clone size: .
D gene: .
J gene: TRBJ2-2
V gene: TRBV30

CDR3 DNA: TGCGCCAGCAGCGAGCAACCCGATCAGCCCCAGCATTTT
CDR3 protein: CASSEQPDQPQHF
clone size: .
D gene: .
J gene: TRBJ1-5
V gene: TRBV4-3

CDR3 DNA: TGTGCCATCAGTGACGTAGTTATGGACTTC
CDR3 protein: CAISDVVMDF
clone size: few
D gene: .
J gene: TRBJ2-7
V gene: TRBV10-3

CDR3 DNA: TGCGCCAGCAGCTTAGCCGGGGACGAGCAGTACTTC
CDR3 protein: CASSLAGDEQYF
clone size: .
D gene: .
J gene: TRBJ2-7
V gene: TRBV5-1

CDR3 DNA: TGCGCCAGCAGCCCGGACAGGGGGCACTACGAGCAGTACTTC
CDR3 protein: CASSPDRGHYEQYF
clone size: .
D gene: TRBD1
J gene: TRBJ2-7
V gene: TRBV4-1

CDR3 DNA: TGTGCCAGCAATCGACAGGGGCTCGTGGACACCATATATTTT
CDR3 protein: CASNRQGLVDTIYF
clone size: .
D gene: TRBD1
J gene: TRBJ1-3
V gene: TRBV6-6

CDR3 DNA: TGTGCCAGCAGTGGTGAGGGGGGGAAGCCCCAGCATTTT
CDR3 protein: CASSGEGGKPQHF
clone size: .
D gene: .
J gene: TRBJ1-5
V gene: TRBV19

CDR3 DNA: TGTGCCAGCAGCGCGCCTAGGGGGCGCACCGGGGAGCTGTTTTTT
CDR3 protein: CASSAPRGRTGELFF
clone size: .
D gene: TRBD1
J gene: TRBJ2-2
V gene: TRBV9

CDR3 DNA: TGTGCCAGCAGCTTACCGGCGGCCATGAACACTGAAGCTTTCTTT
CDR3 protein: CASSLPAAMNTEAFF
clone size: .
D gene: .
J gene: TRBJ1-1
V gene: TRBV5-4

CDR3 DNA: TGTGCCAGCAGTTCGACGGGTCACCAAGAGACCCAGTACTTC
CDR3 protein: CASSSTGHQETQYF
clone size: .
D gene: .
J gene: TRBJ2-5
V gene: TRBV6-6

CDR3 DNA: TGTGCCAGCAGCTCACTGCCTGGGGCCAACGTCCTGACTTTC
CDR3 protein: CASSSLPGANVLTF
clone size: .
D gene: .
J gene: TRBJ2-6
V gene: TRBV7-7

CDR3 DNA: TGTGCCAGCACCGTGACTAGTTACGAGCAGTACTTC
CDR3 protein: CASTVTSYEQYF
clone size: .
D gene: .
J gene: TRBJ2-7
V gene: TRBV2

CDR3 DNA: TGTGCCAGCAGTGAAGCGGGAGGGCCGATTGGCGAGCAGTACTTC
CDR3 protein: CASSEAGGPIGEQYF
clone size: .
D gene: TRBD2
J gene: TRBJ2-7
V gene: TRBV6-1

CDR3 DNA: TGTGCCAGCAGTTGGACAGACCCCAGGAACTACAATGAGCAGTTCTTC
CDR3 protein: CASSWTDPRNYNEQFF
clone size: .
D gene: .
J gene: TRBJ2-1
V gene: TRBV28

CDR3 DNA: TGTGCCAGCAGCTTAGGCCGGAGACAGGCGCAAGAGACCCAGTACTTC
CDR3 protein: CASSLGRRQAQETQYF
clone size: .
D gene: .
J gene: TRBJ2-5
V gene: TRBV11-2

CDR3 DNA: TGTGCCAGCAGGACCGGGACAGGGGTTGAAAAACTGTTTTTT
CDR3 protein: CASRTGTGVEKLFF
clone size: .
D gene: TRBD1
J gene: TRBJ1-4
V gene: TRBV27

CDR3 DNA: TGCGCCAGCAGCCGGACAGGCATGAACACTGAAGCTTTCTTT
CDR3 protein: CASSRTGMNTEAFF
clone size: .
D gene: TRBD1
J gene: TRBJ1-1
V gene: TRBV5-1

CDR3 DNA: TGTGCCAGCAGCCCCCGGACAGGGGGAATTGAAGTTGAAGCTTTCTTT
CDR3 protein: CASSPRTGGIEVEAFF
clone size: .
D gene: TRBD1
J gene: TRBJ1-1
V gene: TRBV9

CDR3 DNA: TGCGCCAGCAGCCGAGGACACCACGAAGCTTTCTTT
CDR3 protein: CASSRGHHEAFF
clone size: .
D gene: .
J gene: TRBJ1-1
V gene: TRBV5-1

CDR3 DNA: TGTGCCAGCACCTGGACTAGCGGAAACACCGGGGAGCTGTTTTTT
CDR3 protein: CASTWTSGNTGELFF
clone size: .
D gene: TRBD2
J gene: TRBJ2-2
V gene: TRBV5-6

CDR3 DNA: TGTGCCAGCAGCCTTGGGACAGGGGTCGGCGAGCAGTACTTC
CDR3 protein: CASSLGTGVGEQYF
clone size: .
D gene: TRBD1
J gene: TRBJ2-7
V gene: TRBV7-9

CDR3 DNA: TGTGCCAGCAGCGCGACTAGCGGGGGCCCCTACGAGCAGTACTTC
CDR3 protein: CASSATSGGPYEQYF
clone size: .
D gene: TRBD2
J gene: TRBJ2-7
V gene: TRBV28

CDR3 DNA: TGTGCCAGCAGTTTATCGAACCCCGGGTGGGGCGGGGGGCCCAAGAGCTCCTACAATGAGCAGTTCTTC
CDR3 protein: CASSLSNPGWGGGPKSSYNEQFF
clone size: .
D gene: TRBD2
J gene: TRBJ2-1
V gene: TRBV27

CDR3 DNA: TGTGCCAGTGGACAGGGGGCGGACACTGAAGCTTTCTTT
CDR3 protein: CASGQGADTEAFF
clone size: .
D gene: TRBD1
J gene: TRBJ1-1
V gene: TRBV6-6

CDR3 DNA: TGTGCCAGCAGCTTGACTAGCGGGAGTCAGTACGAGCAGTACTTC
CDR3 protein: CASSLTSGSQYEQYF
clone size: .
D gene: TRBD2
J gene: TRBJ2-7
V gene: TRBV7-2

CDR3 DNA: TGTGCCTGGAGCGCCGGGACAGGAAGCAATGAGCAGTTCTTC
CDR3 protein: CAWSAGTGSNEQFF
clone size: .
D gene: TRBD1
J gene: TRBJ2-1
V gene: TRBV30